This TCR beta chain originates from a study of graft-versus-host responses after intestinal transplantation. About the study: Every transplant recipient was induced with anti-thymocyte globulin, then maintained on tacrolimus and steroids for around 3 years.

As for this clone: No antigen is known for it.

The V end was cut by 5 bases, the J end by 12 bases, with 11 bases between. Germline V gene sequence: CDR1 MNHNS, CDR2 SASEGT. CDR3 length equals 11 residues. TCRdb keeps only in-frame clones here, not all; method: immunoSEQ multiplex PCR. The sample yields around 130,000 clones, around 94% seen once. Study conclusions and caveats: When patients had graft-donor T cell macrochimerism, their allografts held high graft-versus-host to host-versus-graft clonal ratios. GvH clone levels peaked in circulation, and this peak was associated with early post-transplant HvG declines.

The chain recombines TRBV6-1 with TRBJ2-1, with D tentatively TRBD1 or TRBD2 (5 bases each). The TCR sequence derives from a human donor who received an intestinal transplant. Material: unstimulated CD4+ T cells sorted from spleen or lymph node cells, obtained before intestinal transplant. The CDR3 is CASSSQRGQFF. The CDR3 nucleotides are TGTGCCAGCAGTAGTCAGAGGGGGCAGTTCTTC.